Listed below are T cell receptor beta chains from one sample, sequenced in a study of vaccination effects on CD4 cells after COVID-19. The data were produced by immunoSEQ multiplex PCR, yet TCRdb's version contains in-frame clones alone and is incomplete. The sample records 30,000 to 35,000 clones, around 82% being singletons. The antigens for these receptors are not known. The source was CD4+ T cells from PBMCs cultured with HCoV-NL63 spike peptides, collected after COVID-19 vaccination. These receptors came from a human donor who received a COVID-19 vaccine. Some clones in this sample may be carry-over from other donors' samples. CDR3s include the opening cysteine and the closing phenylalanine or tryptophan. Each record gives: CDR3 protein, clone size, V gene. A clone size is listed for some rows: how often the clone was seen (once, few, many), or a class if it is expanded.

CDR3aa: CASSALGLYNEQFF
abundance: -
v_gene: TRBV7-9

CDR3aa: CASSGRRSGNTIYF
abundance: -
v_gene: TRBV7-2

CDR3aa: CASSLLGTGSQETQYF
abundance: few
v_gene: TRBV28

CDR3aa: CASKAGGHNEQFF
abundance: -
v_gene: TRBV5-1

CDR3aa: CASSPRNSGRDEQFF
abundance: -
v_gene: TRBV7-9

CDR3aa: CASSPTATGPLETQYF
abundance: -
v_gene: TRBV5-1

CDR3aa: CASSTTGTRYNSPLHF
abundance: -
v_gene: TRBV5-8

CDR3aa: CASGRTQHSPLHF
abundance: -
v_gene: TRBV28

CDR3aa: CASSRTPPGSPLHF
abundance: -
v_gene: TRBV21-1

CDR3aa: CASSFLRPLTAQHF
abundance: -
v_gene: TRBV28

CDR3aa: CASSFGSTDTQYF
abundance: -
v_gene: TRBV12-3/TRBV12-4

CDR3aa: CASSPTVYTGTGELFF
abundance: -
v_gene: TRBV18

CDR3aa: CASSLDSPLHF
abundance: -
v_gene: TRBV7-2

CDR3aa: CASRDSGTGRFQPQHF
abundance: -
v_gene: TRBV19

CDR3aa: CASSGGQTGNTGELFF
abundance: -
v_gene: TRBV10-1

CDR3aa: CAWSRDTNQPQHF
abundance: -
v_gene: TRBV30

CDR3aa: CASSQEAGTFGNTIYF
abundance: few
v_gene: TRBV4-2

CDR3aa: CAISDTAGSYNEQFF
abundance: few
v_gene: TRBV10-3

CDR3aa: CASSNGSTDTQYF
abundance: -
v_gene: TRBV25-1

CDR3aa: CASSPPGSLQAPGELFF
abundance: -
v_gene: TRBV18

CDR3aa: CASTRQIQETQYF
abundance: -
v_gene: TRBV12-3/TRBV12-4

CDR3aa: CASRTERDGYTF
abundance: -
v_gene: TRBV6-5

CDR3aa: CASSLERGKETQYF
abundance: -
v_gene: TRBV11-2

CDR3aa: CASSQAYYGYTF
abundance: few
v_gene: TRBV12-3/TRBV12-4

CDR3aa: CASSPTVGWKPGELFF
abundance: -
v_gene: TRBV18

CDR3aa: CAWSRGPYNEQFF
abundance: -
v_gene: TRBV30

CDR3aa: CASAEAVSYEGDYGYTF
abundance: -
v_gene: TRBV5-1

CDR3aa: CASSLYSNQPQHF
abundance: -
v_gene: TRBV5-1

CDR3aa: CASSSVTGNRDYNEQFF
abundance: -
v_gene: TRBV5-1

CDR3aa: CASSLSGGTAGTQYF
abundance: -
v_gene: TRBV5-6

CDR3aa: CASSAQTGGRDSALHF
abundance: few
v_gene: TRBV5-1

CDR3aa: CASSRPGQTYGYTF
abundance: -
v_gene: TRBV4-3

CDR3aa: CASSLEGRINSPLHF
abundance: -
v_gene: TRBV5-1

CDR3aa: CASSFQDDQETQYF
abundance: once
v_gene: TRBV5-8

CDR3aa: CASSPAGVGKLFF
abundance: -
v_gene: TRBV18

CDR3aa: CASIYSDGLGGKLFF
abundance: -
v_gene: TRBV6-5

CDR3aa: CAWSGHSGSGNTIYF
abundance: few
v_gene: TRBV30

CDR3aa: CASSPGRVWLTEAFF
abundance: -
v_gene: TRBV11-2

CDR3aa: CASSDGGGTEAFF
abundance: -
v_gene: TRBV2

CDR3aa: CSADRGRGDTQYF
abundance: -
v_gene: TRBV29-1

CDR3aa: CASSPGAGDHSYNSPLHF
abundance: -
v_gene: TRBV9

CDR3aa: CASSQGVISGANVLTF
abundance: -
v_gene: TRBV3-1/TRBV3-2

CDR3aa: CASSSRDIGGATNEKLFF
abundance: few
v_gene: TRBV5-4

CDR3aa: CASSVAAQTGELFF
abundance: -
v_gene: TRBV9

CDR3aa: CASSFRPPETQYF
abundance: once
v_gene: TRBV12-3/TRBV12-4

CDR3aa: CASTQRVNAGETQYF
abundance: -
v_gene: TRBV6-5

CDR3aa: CASSRQGDGYTF
abundance: -
v_gene: TRBV3-1/TRBV3-2

CDR3aa: CAWRLRSTDTQYF
abundance: -
v_gene: TRBV30

CDR3aa: CASSLGSGYGYTF
abundance: -
v_gene: TRBV7-9

CDR3aa: CASSFPYNEQFF
abundance: once
v_gene: TRBV28

CDR3aa: CASSVVGGSADTQYF
abundance: -
v_gene: TRBV9

CDR3aa: CASSGAGTGGFYGYTF
abundance: -
v_gene: TRBV3-1/TRBV3-2

CDR3aa: CASPGTILSTKTDTQYF
abundance: -
v_gene: TRBV5-8

CDR3aa: CASSTGTSNEQFF
abundance: -
v_gene: TRBV11-3

CDR3aa: CASSGRTGANTEAFF
abundance: -
v_gene: TRBV5-4

CDR3aa: CATSRVGLVLRVQEETQYF
abundance: -
v_gene: TRBV15

CDR3aa: CASSLWAAQETQYF
abundance: -
v_gene: TRBV28

CDR3aa: CASSLLRQGGNTEAFF
abundance: -
v_gene: TRBV11-2